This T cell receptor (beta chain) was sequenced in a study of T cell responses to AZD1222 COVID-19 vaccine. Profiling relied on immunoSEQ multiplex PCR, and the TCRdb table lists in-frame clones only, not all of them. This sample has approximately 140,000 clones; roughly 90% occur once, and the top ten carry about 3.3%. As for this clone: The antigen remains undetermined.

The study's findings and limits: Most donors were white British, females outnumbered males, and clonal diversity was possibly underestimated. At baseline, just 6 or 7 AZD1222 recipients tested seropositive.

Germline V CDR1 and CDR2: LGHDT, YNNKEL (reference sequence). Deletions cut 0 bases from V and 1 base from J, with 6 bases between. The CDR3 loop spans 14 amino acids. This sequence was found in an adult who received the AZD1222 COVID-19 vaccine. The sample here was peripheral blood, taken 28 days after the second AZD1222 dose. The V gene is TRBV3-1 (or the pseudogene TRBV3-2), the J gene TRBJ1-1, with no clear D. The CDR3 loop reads CASSQDPTNTEAFF. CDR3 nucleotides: TGTGCCAGCAGCCAAGACCCAACGAACACTGAAGCTTTCTTT.